This T cell receptor beta chain was sequenced during a study of T cells in Graves' hyperthyroidism and ophthalmopathy. This clonotype was recorded a few times. Amplification of TCR beta CDR3 regions was performed using RNA transcripts as template. During a first-round RT-PCR of the TCR CDR3, the HTBI primer set was used. TCRdb re-analysed the multiplex PCR reads in MiXCR, keeping a single row per CDR3 protein. The sample consists of about 96,000 distinct CDR3 sequences, around 50% of them appearing once. This CDR3 is built from 14 residues. Per the germline V gene, CDR1 is SGHRS and CDR2 is YFSETQ. V dropped 1 base and J dropped 5 bases, with 12 bases sitting between them.

V is TRBV5-1 and J is TRBJ1-1, with a tentative D call TRBD1 (6 bases). Material: blood. This TCR derives from a woman aged 40 to 49 with Graves' hyperthyroidism. The CDR3 region has the DNA TGCGCCAGCAGCTTGAAACAGGGTTGGACTGAAGCTTTCTTT. Protein product: CASSLKQGWTEAFF.